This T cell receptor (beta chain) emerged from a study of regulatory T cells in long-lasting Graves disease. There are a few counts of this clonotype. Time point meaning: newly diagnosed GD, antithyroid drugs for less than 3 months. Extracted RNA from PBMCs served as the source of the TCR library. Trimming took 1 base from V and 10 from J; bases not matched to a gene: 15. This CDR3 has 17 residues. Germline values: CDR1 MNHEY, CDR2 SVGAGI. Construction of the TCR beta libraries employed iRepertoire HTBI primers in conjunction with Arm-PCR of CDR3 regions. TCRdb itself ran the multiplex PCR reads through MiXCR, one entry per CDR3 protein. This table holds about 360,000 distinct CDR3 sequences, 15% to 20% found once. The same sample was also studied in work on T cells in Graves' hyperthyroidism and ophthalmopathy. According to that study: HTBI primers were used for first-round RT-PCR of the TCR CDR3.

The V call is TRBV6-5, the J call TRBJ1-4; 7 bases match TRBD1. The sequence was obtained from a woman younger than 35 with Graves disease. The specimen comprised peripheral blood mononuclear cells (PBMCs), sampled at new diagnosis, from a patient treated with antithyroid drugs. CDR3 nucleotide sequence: TGTGCCAGCAGTTACTACAGGGACAGCTCGACCCCAGGAAAACTGTTTTTT. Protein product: CASSYYRDSSTPGKLFF.